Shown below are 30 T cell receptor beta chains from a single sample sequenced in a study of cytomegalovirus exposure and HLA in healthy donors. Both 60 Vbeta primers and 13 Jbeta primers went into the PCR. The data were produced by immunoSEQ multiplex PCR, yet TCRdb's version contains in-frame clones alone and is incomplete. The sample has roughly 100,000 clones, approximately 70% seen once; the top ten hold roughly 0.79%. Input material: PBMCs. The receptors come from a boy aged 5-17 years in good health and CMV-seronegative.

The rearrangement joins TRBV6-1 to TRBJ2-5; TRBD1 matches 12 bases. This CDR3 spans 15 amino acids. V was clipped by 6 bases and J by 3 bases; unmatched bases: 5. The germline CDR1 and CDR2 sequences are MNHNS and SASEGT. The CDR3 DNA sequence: TGTGCCAGCAGCAGGGACAGGGGGCGCGAAGAGACCCAGTACTTC. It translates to CASSRDRGREETQYF.

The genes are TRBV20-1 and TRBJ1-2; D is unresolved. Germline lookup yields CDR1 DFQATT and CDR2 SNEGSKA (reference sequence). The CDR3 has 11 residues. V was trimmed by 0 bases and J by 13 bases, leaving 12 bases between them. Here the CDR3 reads CSARDVGDITF. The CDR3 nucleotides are TGCAGTGCTAGAGATGTTGGAGATATCACCTTC.

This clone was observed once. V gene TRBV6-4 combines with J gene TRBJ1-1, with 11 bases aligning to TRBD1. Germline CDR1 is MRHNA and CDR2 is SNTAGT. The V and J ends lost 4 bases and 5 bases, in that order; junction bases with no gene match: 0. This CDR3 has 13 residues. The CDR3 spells CASSGDRGTEAFF. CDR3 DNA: TGTGCCAGCAGTGGGGACAGGGGGACTGAAGCTTTCTTT.

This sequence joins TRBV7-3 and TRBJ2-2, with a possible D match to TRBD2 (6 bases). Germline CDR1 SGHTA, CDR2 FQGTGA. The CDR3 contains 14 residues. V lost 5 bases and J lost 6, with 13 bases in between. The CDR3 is CASSPPGGAGELFF. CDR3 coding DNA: TGTGCCAGCAGCCCCCCCGGAGGGGCCGGGGAGCTGTTTTTT.

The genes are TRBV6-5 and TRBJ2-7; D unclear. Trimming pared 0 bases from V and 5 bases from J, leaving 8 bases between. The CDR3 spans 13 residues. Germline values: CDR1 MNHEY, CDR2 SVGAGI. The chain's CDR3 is CASSYSPEDEQYF. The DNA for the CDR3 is TGTGCCAGCAGTTACTCCCCCGAGGACGAGCAGTACTTC.

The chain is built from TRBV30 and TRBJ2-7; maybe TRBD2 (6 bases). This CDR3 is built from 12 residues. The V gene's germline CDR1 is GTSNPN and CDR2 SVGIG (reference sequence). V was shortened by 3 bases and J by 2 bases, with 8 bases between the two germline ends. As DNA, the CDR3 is TGTGCCTGGAGCGGGGGAGCCTACGAGCAGTACTTC. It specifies CAWSGGAYEQYF.

DNA of the CDR3: TGTGCCAGCAGATCCCTTAATGAGCAGTTCTTC. It translates to CASRSLNEQFF. The chain combines TRBV28 with TRBJ2-1; D is uncertain. V gave up 6 bases and J gave up 7 bases, with 7 bases separating them. Germline V gene data show CDR1 as MDHEN and CDR2 as SYDVKM. CDR3 length equals 11 residues.

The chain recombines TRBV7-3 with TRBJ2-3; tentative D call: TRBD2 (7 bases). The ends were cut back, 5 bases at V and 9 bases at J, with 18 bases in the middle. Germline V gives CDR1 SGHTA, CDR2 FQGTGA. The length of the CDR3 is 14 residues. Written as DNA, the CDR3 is TGTGCCAGCAGCGCCGGACTAGAGGGGACAACGCAGTATTTT. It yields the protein CASSAGLEGTTQYF.

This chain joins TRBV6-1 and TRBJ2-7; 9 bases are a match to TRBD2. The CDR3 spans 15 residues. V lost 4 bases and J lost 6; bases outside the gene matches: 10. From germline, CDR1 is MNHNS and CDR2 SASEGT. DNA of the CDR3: TGTGCCAGCAGTGCGATAGCTAGCGGGAAACGCGAGCAGTACTTC. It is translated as CASSAIASGKREQYF.

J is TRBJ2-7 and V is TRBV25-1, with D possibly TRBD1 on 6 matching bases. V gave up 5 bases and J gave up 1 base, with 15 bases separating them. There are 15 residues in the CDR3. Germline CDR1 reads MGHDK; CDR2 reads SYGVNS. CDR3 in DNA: TGTGCCAGCAGTCCCCGGGACATGTTTTCCTACGAGCAGTACTTC. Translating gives CASSPRDMFSYEQYF.

The CDR3 reads CAWTVATSGISVEQYF. CDR3 sequence (DNA): TGTGCCTGGACGGTCGCGACTAGCGGGATTTCGGTAGAGCAGTACTTC. This rearrangement joins TRBV30 to TRBJ2-5; TRBD2 matches 11 bases. Germline CDR1 is GTSNPN and CDR2 is SVGIG (reference sequence). The CDR3 loop spans 16 amino acids. Unmatched junction bases numbered 18, after V lost 4 bases and J lost 11 bases.

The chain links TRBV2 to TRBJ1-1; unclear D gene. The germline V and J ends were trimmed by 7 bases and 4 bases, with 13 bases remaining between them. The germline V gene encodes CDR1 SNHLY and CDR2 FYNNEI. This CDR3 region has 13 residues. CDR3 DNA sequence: TGTGCCAGCACCTCCGGGGTAGGCACTGAAGCTTTCTTT. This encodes CASTSGVGTEAFF.

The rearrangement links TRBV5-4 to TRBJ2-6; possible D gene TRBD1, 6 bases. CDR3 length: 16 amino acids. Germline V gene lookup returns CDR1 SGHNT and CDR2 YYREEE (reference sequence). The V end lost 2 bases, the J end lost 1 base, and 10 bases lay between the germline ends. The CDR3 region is CASSFAQGSGANVLTF. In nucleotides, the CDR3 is TGTGCCAGCAGCTTTGCCCAGGGGTCTGGGGCCAACGTCCTGACTTTC.

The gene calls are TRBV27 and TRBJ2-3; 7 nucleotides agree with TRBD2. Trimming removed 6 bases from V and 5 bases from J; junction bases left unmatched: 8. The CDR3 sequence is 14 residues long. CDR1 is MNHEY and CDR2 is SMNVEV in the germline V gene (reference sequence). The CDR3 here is CASRKAGREDTQYF. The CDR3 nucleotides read TGTGCCAGCAGGAAAGCGGGGAGGGAAGATACGCAGTATTTT.

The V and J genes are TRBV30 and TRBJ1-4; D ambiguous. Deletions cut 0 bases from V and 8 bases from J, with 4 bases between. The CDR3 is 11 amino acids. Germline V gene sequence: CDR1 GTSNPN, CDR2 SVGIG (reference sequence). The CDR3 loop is CAWSVGEKLFF. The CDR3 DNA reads TGTGCCTGGAGTGTTGGCGAAAAACTGTTTTTT. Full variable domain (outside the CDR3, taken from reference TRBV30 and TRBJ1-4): SQTIHQWPATLVQPVGSPLSLECTVEGTSNPNLYWYRQAAGRGLQLLFYSVGIGQISSEVPQNLSASRPQDRQFILSSKKLLLSDSGFYLCAWSVGEKLFFGSGTQLSVL.

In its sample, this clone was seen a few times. In nucleotides, the CDR3 is TGTGCCAGCAGCCACCCCGGGACTAGGAACTACAATGAGCAGTTCTTC. It translates to CASSHPGTRNYNEQFF. The V gene is TRBV4-2, the J gene TRBJ2-1; 8 bases agree with TRBD2. V dropped 3 bases and J dropped 3; count of bases not matched to a gene: 7. Germline V gene sequence: CDR1 LGHNA, CDR2 YNFKEQ. The CDR3 totals 16 residues.

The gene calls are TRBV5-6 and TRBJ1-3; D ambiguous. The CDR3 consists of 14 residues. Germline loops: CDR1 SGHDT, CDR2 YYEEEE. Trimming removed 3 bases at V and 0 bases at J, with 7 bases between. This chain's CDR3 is CASSSTYSGNTIYF. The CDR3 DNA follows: TGTGCCAGCAGCTCTACGTACTCTGGAAACACCATATATTTT. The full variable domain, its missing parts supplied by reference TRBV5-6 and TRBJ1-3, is DAGVTQSPTHLIKTRGQQVTLRCSPKSGHDTVSWYQQALGQGPQFIFQYYEEEERQRGNFPDRFSGHQFPNYSSELNVNALLLGDSALYLCASSSTYSGNTIYFGEGSWLTVV.

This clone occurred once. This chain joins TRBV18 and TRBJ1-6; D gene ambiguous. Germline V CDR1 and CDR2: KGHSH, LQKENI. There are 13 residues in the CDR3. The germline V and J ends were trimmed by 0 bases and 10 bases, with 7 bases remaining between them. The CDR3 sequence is CASSPPFQSPLHF. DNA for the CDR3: TGTGCCAGCTCACCACCGTTTCAATCACCCCTCCACTTT.

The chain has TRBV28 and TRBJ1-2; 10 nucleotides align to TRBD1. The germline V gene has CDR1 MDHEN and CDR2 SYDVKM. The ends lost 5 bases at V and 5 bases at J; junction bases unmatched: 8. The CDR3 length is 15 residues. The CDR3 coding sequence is TGTGCCAGCAGTAACGGGGGGACAGGGGAGTATGGCTACACCTTC. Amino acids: CASSNGGTGEYGYTF.

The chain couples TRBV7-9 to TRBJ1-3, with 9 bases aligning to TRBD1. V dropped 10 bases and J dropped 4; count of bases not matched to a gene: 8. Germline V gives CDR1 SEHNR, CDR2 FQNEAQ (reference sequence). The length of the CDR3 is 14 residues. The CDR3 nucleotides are TGTGCCACGGAGACAGGGGGGCGCGGAAACACCATATATTTT. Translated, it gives CATETGGRGNTIYF.

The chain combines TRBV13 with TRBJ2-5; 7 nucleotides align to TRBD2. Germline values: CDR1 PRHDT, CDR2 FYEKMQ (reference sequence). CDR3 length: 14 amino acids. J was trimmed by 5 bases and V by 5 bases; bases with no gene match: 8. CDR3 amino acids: CASSRRTSWETQYF. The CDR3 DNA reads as TGTGCCAGCAGCCGGAGGACTAGTTGGGAGACCCAGTACTTC.

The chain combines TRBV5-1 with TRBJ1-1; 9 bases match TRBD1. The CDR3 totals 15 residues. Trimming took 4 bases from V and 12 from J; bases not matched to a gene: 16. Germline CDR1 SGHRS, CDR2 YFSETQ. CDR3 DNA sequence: TGCGCCAGCAGCATCGTACAGGGGGCACTCGACCGAACTTTCTTT. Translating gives CASSIVQGALDRTFF. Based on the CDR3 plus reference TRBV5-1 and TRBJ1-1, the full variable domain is KAGVTQTPRYLIKTRGQQVTLSCSPISGHRSVSWYQQTPGQGLQFLFEYFSETQRNKGNFPGRFSGRQFSNSRSEMNVSTLELGDSALYLCASSIVQGALDRTFFGQGTRLTVV.

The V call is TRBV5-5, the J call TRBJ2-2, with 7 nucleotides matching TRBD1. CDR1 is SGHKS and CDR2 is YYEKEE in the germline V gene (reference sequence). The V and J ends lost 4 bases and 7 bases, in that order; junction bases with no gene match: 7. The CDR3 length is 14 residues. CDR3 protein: CASSTGQVVGELFF. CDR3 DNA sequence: TGTGCCAGCAGCACCGGACAGGTCGTCGGGGAGCTGTTTTTT.

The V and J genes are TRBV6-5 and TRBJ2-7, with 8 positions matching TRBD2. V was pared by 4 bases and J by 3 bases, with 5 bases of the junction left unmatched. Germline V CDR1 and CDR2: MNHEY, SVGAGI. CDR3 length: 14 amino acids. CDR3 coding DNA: TGTGCCAGCAGTTCCCCCGGGGGGGGCTACGAGCAGTACTTC. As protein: CASSSPGGGYEQYF.

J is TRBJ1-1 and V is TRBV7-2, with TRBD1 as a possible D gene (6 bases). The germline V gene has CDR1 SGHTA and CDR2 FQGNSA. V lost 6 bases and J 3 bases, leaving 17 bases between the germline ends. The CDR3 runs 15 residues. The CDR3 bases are TGTGCCAGCAGAGGCTTGCTGGACAGCGACACTGAAGCTTTCTTT. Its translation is CASRGLLDSDTEAFF.

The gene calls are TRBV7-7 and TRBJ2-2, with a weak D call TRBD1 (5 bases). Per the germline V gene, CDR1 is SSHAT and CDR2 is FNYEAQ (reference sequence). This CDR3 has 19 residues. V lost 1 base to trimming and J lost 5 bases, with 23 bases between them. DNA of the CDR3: TGTGCCAGCAGCTTAGTCTACATTTTGTGGGCAGGACAAACCGGGGAGCTGTTTTTT. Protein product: CASSLVYILWAGQTGELFF.

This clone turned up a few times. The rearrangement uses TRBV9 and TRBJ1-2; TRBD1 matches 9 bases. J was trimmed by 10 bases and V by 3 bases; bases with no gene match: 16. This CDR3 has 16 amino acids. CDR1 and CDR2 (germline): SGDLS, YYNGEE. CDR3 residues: CASSEVPIGTGIFYTF. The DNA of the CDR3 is TGTGCCAGCAGCGAGGTCCCTATCGGGACAGGGATCTTCTACACCTTC.

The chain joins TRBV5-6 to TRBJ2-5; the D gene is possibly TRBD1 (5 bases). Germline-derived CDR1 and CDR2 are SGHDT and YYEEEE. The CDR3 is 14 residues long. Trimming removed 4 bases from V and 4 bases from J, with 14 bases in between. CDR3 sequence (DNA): TGTGCCAGCAGCCAGGGTTCTTTGATAGAGACCCAGTACTTC. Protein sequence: CASSQGSLIETQYF.

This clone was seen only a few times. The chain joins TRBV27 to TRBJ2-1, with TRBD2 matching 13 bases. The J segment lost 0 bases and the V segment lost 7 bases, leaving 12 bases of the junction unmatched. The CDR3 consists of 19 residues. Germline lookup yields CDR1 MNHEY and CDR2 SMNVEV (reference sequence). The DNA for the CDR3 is TGTGCCAGCACTCCCTTCCTGGGACTAGCGGGACACTCCTACAATGAGCAGTTCTTC. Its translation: CASTPFLGLAGHSYNEQFF.

Here the CDR3 reads CATSRDRRGTDNYGYTF. CDR3 DNA sequence: TGTGCCACCAGCAGAGATAGGCGGGGAACCGATAACTATGGCTACACCTTC. This chain uses TRBV15 with TRBJ1-2, with unresolved D. Between the trimmed V and J ends, which lost 0 bases and 1 base, there was a span of 15 bases. This CDR3 comprises 17 residues. CDR1 and CDR2 from the germline V gene are LNHNV and YYDKDF (reference sequence).